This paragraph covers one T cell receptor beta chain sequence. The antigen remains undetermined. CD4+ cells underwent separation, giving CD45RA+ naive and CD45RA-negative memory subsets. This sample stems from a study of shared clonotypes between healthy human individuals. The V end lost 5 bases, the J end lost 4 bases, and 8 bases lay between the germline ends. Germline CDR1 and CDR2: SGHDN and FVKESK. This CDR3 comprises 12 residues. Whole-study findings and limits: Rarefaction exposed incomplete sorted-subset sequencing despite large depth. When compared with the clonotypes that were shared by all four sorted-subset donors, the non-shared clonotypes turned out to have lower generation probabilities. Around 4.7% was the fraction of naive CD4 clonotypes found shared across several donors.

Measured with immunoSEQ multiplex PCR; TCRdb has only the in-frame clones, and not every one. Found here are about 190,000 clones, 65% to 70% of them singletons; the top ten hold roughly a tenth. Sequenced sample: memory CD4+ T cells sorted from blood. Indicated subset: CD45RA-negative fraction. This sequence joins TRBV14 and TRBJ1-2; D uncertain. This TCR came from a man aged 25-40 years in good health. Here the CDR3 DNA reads TGTGCCAGCAGCACCGGACCCTATGGCTACACCTTC. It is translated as CASSTGPYGYTF.